Following are 29 T cell receptor beta chains from one sample sequenced in a study of response to subunit inactivated influenza vaccine. TCRdb used MiXCR to reprocess the RT-PCR reads, holding one entry per CDR3 protein. Of about 780,000 distinct CDR3 sequences in the sample, about 18% were seen once. The starting material was PBMCs from blood, obtained roughly 5 days after vaccination. The receptors derive from a man aged 50-60 years who received an inactivated influenza vaccine.

The V gene is TRBV7-6, the J gene TRBJ2-5, with D perhaps given as TRBD1 or TRBD2 (5 bases each). CDR1 SGHVS and CDR2 FNYEAQ come from the germline V gene. V lost 2 bases and J lost 2, with 15 bases in between. The CDR3 totals 16 residues. The CDR3 loop reads CASSLSSWGIQETQYF. CDR3 sequence (DNA): TGTGCCAGCAGCTTAAGTTCGTGGGGGATACAAGAGACCCAGTACTTC. The complete variable domain, with remaining parts taken from reference TRBV7-6 and TRBJ2-5, reads GAGVSQSPRYKVTKRGQDVALRCDPISGHVSLYWYRQALGQGPEFLTYFNYEAQQDKSGLPNDRFSAERPEGSISTLTIQRTEQRDSAMYRCASSLSSWGIQETQYFGPGTRLLVL.

The chain carries TRBV29-1 and TRBJ2-4; 7 bases are a match to TRBD1. J lost 2 bases, V lost 0 bases, and 10 bases had no gene match. The CDR3 sequence is 17 residues long. From germline, CDR1 is SQVTM and CDR2 ANQGSEA. CDR3 in amino acids: CSVEDQRGRSTKNIQYF. For the CDR3, the DNA is TGCAGCGTTGAAGATCAGAGGGGGCGTTCGACCAAAAACATTCAGTACTTC.

The sample holds a few counts of this clonotype. The genes are TRBV29-1 and TRBJ2-1, with 13 bases identical to TRBD2. Germline CDR1 reads SQVTM; CDR2 reads ANQGSEA. The CDR3 covers 16 residues. V gave up 6 bases and J gave up 8 bases; unmatched junction bases: 13. CDR3 in amino acids: CSVSRGLAGEVYEQFF. Written as DNA, the CDR3 is TGCAGCGTATCCCGAGGACTAGCGGGAGAGGTTTATGAGCAGTTCTTC.

The V and J genes are TRBV6-2 or TRBV6-3 and TRBJ2-5; no reliable D call. The CDR3 extends over 14 amino acids. The germline V gene encodes CDR1 MNHEY and CDR2 SVGEGT. V was cut by 2 bases and J by 0 bases, with 7 bases left in between. CDR3 nucleotides: TGTGCCAGCAGTTACAACCTGTACCAAGAGACCCAGTACTTC. It encodes CASSYNLYQETQYF.

V gene TRBV11-3 combines with J gene TRBJ2-1, with D possibly matching TRBD1 (5 bases). The CDR3 has 15 residues. The V end was cut by 2 bases, the J end by 6 bases, with 14 bases between. In germline, CDR1 is SGHNT, CDR2 YENEEA. CDR3 in DNA: TGTGCCAGCAGCTTAATGGACACCTATTTCAATGAGCAGTTCTTC. Residues: CASSLMDTYFNEQFF.

The chain couples TRBV20-1 to TRBJ2-4, with 7 positions matching TRBD1. Germline V CDR1 and CDR2: DFQATT, SNEGSKA (reference sequence). The CDR3 contains 16 residues. V was pared by 5 bases and J by 6 bases, with 16 bases of the junction left unmatched. The CDR3 DNA is TGCAGTGCTCCCCCCAGAGACAGGGACCCTCGAAACATTCAGTACTTC. Translating it yields CSAPPRDRDPRNIQYF.

There are a few counts of this clonotype. The chain joins TRBV20-1 to TRBJ1-1; perhaps TRBD1 as D (5 bases). Deletions cut 8 bases from V and 4 bases from J, with 17 bases between. CDR3 length: 13 amino acids. Germline CDR1 reads DFQATT; CDR2 reads SNEGSKA (reference sequence). The CDR3 sequence: CSPTRARGTEAFF. The CDR3 bases are TGCAGTCCGACTCGGGCGAGGGGCACTGAAGCTTTCTTT.

This chain links TRBV5-1 with TRBJ2-7; either TRBD1 or TRBD2 may supply D (5 bases each). With 4 bases removed from V and 6 bases from J, the gap between germline ends came to 17 bases. Germline V gene lookup returns CDR1 SGHRS and CDR2 YFSETQ. The CDR3 has 14 residues. The CDR3 nucleotides are TGCGCCAGCAGCACCGTCGGGGCGATGGGCGAGCAGTACTTC. Amino acid sequence: CASSTVGAMGEQYF.

This clonotype was picked up a small number of times. V gene TRBV3-1 combines with J gene TRBJ2-1, with D unclear. Per the germline V gene, CDR1 is LGHDT and CDR2 is YNNKEL (reference sequence). Trimming stripped 3 bases from V and 0 bases from J, with 12 bases between. The CDR3 has 16 residues. The CDR3 here is CASSQDFGSSYNEQFF. CDR3 bases: TGTGCCAGCAGCCAGGATTTCGGCAGCTCCTACAATGAGCAGTTCTTC.

The genes are TRBV6-4 and TRBJ2-1, with TRBD1 matching over 9 bases. The V gene end was trimmed by 5 bases and the J gene end by 9 bases; junction bases not matched to a gene: 5. Per germline, CDR1 MRHNA and CDR2 SNTAGT. The CDR3 consists of 13 residues. Here the CDR3 DNA reads TGTGCCAGCAGTTGGGACAGGGAATCTGAGCAGTTCTTC. Translation: CASSWDRESEQFF.

This clonotype occurred a few times. This chain connects TRBV9 to TRBJ2-1; a weak D match, TRBD2 (5 bases). The CDR3 runs to 15 residues. Trimming shortened V by 2 bases and J by 8 bases, and 17 bases separated the two germline ends. Germline CDR1 reads SGDLS; CDR2 reads YYNGEE. The CDR3 nucleotides read TGTGCCAGCAGCGTCGGACTCCTTTCCGAGGATGAGCAGTTCTTC. Its protein is CASSVGLLSEDEQFF.

The gene calls are TRBV7-2 and TRBJ2-7; D is possibly TRBD1 (6 bases). This CDR3 has 13 residues. Trimming stripped 5 bases from V and 7 bases from J, with 15 bases between. The germline CDR1 and CDR2 sequences are SGHTA and FQGNSA. The CDR3 protein is CASSNRQAGEQYF. CDR3 nucleotides: TGTGCCAGCAGCAACCGACAGGCGGGTGAGCAGTACTTC.

The chain recombines TRBV28 with TRBJ2-3; 8 bases line up with TRBD1. The CDR3 covers 15 residues. CDR1 is MDHEN and CDR2 is SYDVKM in the germline V gene. V gave up 2 bases and J gave up 8 bases; unmatched junction bases: 9. CDR3 bases: TGTGCCAGCAGTTTACAGGGGGCCTTTGAGGTTACGCAGTATTTT. Translating it yields CASSLQGAFEVTQYF.

V is TRBV15 and J is TRBJ2-2; 9 nucleotides match TRBD1. The CDR3 consists of 15 residues. V lost 3 bases, J lost 7 bases, and 6 bases stayed unmatched. The V gene's germline CDR1 is LNHNV and CDR2 YYDKDF (reference sequence). CDR3 amino acids: CATSSDRGISGELFF. CDR3 nucleotide sequence: TGTGCCACCAGCAGCGACAGGGGGATCAGCGGGGAGCTGTTTTTT.

In its sample, this clonotype was seen many times. The genes are TRBV5-6 and TRBJ2-1; 10 bases line up with TRBD2. CDR1 and CDR2 from the germline V gene are SGHDT and YYEEEE. The CDR3 is made up of 16 amino acids. The V gene end was trimmed by 2 bases and the J gene end by 2 bases; junction bases not matched to a gene: 4. The CDR3 DNA is TGTGCCAGCAGCTTCCTAACTAGCGGGGCCTACAATGAGCAGTTCTTC. As protein: CASSFLTSGAYNEQFF.

This clonotype was seen only a few times. In DNA form, the CDR3 reads TGCGCCAGCAGCTTGGAGGGGTTCGAGCAGTACTTC. It is translated as CASSLEGFEQYF. This rearrangement joins TRBV5-1 to TRBJ2-7; tentatively, D is TRBD1 (5 bases). The length of the CDR3 is 12 residues. Germline loops: CDR1 SGHRS, CDR2 YFSETQ. The V end was cut by 0 bases, the J end by 6 bases, with 7 bases between.

This chain joins TRBV20-1 and TRBJ2-7, with D unresolved. The germline V gene has CDR1 DFQATT and CDR2 SNEGSKA (reference sequence). The CDR3 runs to 14 residues. V shed 6 bases and J shed 2 bases, with 17 bases lying between them. Written as DNA, the CDR3 is TGCAGTGCGTCATTGCAGGCTGGTACCTACGAGCAGTACTTC. Translation: CSASLQAGTYEQYF.

This clonotype was picked up a small number of times. This chain uses TRBV20-1 with TRBJ2-5; D is ambiguous. The germline V and J ends were trimmed by 8 bases and 1 base, with 8 bases remaining between them. The CDR3 consists of 11 residues. Germline CDR1 is DFQATT and CDR2 is SNEGSKA (reference sequence). The CDR3 spells CSTGPQETQYF. The CDR3 region has the DNA TGCAGTACCGGGCCCCAAGAGACCCAGTACTTC.

The rearrangement joins TRBV6-5 to TRBJ2-3; perhaps D is TRBD1 or TRBD2 (5 bases each). CDR3 length: 14 residues. Germline V CDR1 and CDR2: MNHEY, SVGAGI. V dropped 2 bases and J dropped 1 base, with 7 bases sitting between them. The CDR3 DNA follows: TGTGCCAGCAGTTACGGGACGCGCACAGATACGCAGTATTTT. Its protein product is CASSYGTRTDTQYF.

DNA for the CDR3: TGCAGTGCCCGCCGGGGGGCTAGCGGGACCTACAATGAGCAGTTCTTC. Translating it yields CSARRGASGTYNEQFF. The chain couples TRBV20-1 to TRBJ2-1; 9 bases line up with TRBD2. CDR3 length: 16 residues. Trimming at V came to 6 bases and at J to 2 bases, leaving 11 bases not matched to a gene. CDR1 and CDR2 from the germline V gene are DFQATT and SNEGSKA (reference sequence).

This chain connects TRBV20-1 to TRBJ2-3; TRBD2 aligns across 9 bases. This CDR3 has 15 amino acids. Per the germline V gene, CDR1 is DFQATT and CDR2 is SNEGSKA (reference sequence). V lost 0 bases, J lost 6 bases, and 7 bases stayed unmatched. This CDR3 is CSARDVLAGTDTQYF. The CDR3 DNA sequence: TGCAGTGCTAGAGATGTTCTAGCGGGAACGGATACGCAGTATTTT.

The chain recombines TRBV5-1 with TRBJ2-2; D is perhaps TRBD2 (5 bases). The germline V gene has CDR1 SGHRS and CDR2 YFSETQ. V dropped 5 bases and J dropped 6 bases, with 11 bases sitting between them. This CDR3 has 13 residues. The CDR3 protein is CASRRVGAGELFF. DNA of the CDR3: TGCGCCAGCAGAAGGGTCGGGGCCGGGGAGCTGTTTTTT.

This clonotype was seen a handful of times. The chain carries TRBV4-3 and TRBJ2-2, with D perhaps matching TRBD1 (6 bases). Looked up from germline, CDR1 is LGHNA and CDR2 is YSLEER. This CDR3 is 14 amino acids long. Trimming left V 3 bases short and J 6 bases short, with 11 bases between. Written as DNA, the CDR3 is TGCGCCAGCAGCCAGGGTAGGGGGTCCGGGGAGCTGTTTTTT. This encodes CASSQGRGSGELFF.

At least ten counts were recorded for this clonotype. The V call is TRBV12-3 or TRBV12-4, the J call TRBJ2-5; 7 bases agree with TRBD1. J lost 5 bases, V lost 3 bases, and 12 bases had no gene match. This CDR3 contains 16 residues. CDR3 in amino acids: CASSFPWTGAPETQYF. CDR3 in DNA: TGTGCCAGCAGTTTTCCCTGGACAGGTGCCCCCGAGACCCAGTACTTC.

The chain carries TRBV15 and TRBJ1-1, with D unclear. Trimming removed 0 bases from V and 1 base from J, with 3 bases in between. The germline CDR1 and CDR2 sequences are LNHNV and YYDKDF (reference sequence). This CDR3 has 13 amino acids. CDR3 sequence reads: CATSREPNTEAFF. The CDR3 bases are TGTGCCACCAGCAGAGAGCCGAACACTGAAGCTTTCTTT.

This clonotype was recorded once. This chain connects TRBV4-3 to TRBJ2-1, with D uncertain. Trimming left V 1 base short and J 7 bases short, with 14 bases between. Looked up from germline, CDR1 is LGHNA and CDR2 is YSLEER. This CDR3 has 15 amino acids. The CDR3 region is CASSQGGLIKNEQFF. The CDR3 region has the DNA TGCGCCAGCAGCCAAGGAGGTTTAATTAAAAATGAGCAGTTCTTC.

This clonotype has only a few counts. This sequence joins TRBV2 and TRBJ2-7, with a weak D call TRBD1 (5 bases). V shed 3 bases and J shed 0 bases, with 12 bases lying between them. This CDR3 region has 15 residues. Germline loops: CDR1 SNHLY, CDR2 FYNNEI. The CDR3 nucleotides read TGTGCCAGCAGTGATCGGACACGTGGCTCCTACGAGCAGTACTTC. Amino acids: CASSDRTRGSYEQYF.

The chain combines TRBV7-9 with TRBJ1-2; maybe TRBD1 (6 bases). Germline CDR1 is SEHNR and CDR2 is FQNEAQ (reference sequence). CDR3 length equals 15 residues. V dropped 3 bases and J dropped 1 base, with 12 bases sitting between them. The CDR3 loop reads CASSFGQTDNYGYTF. CDR3 coding DNA: TGTGCCAGCAGCTTCGGACAGACTGATAACTATGGCTACACCTTC.

V is TRBV19 and J is TRBJ2-5; TRBD1 is a possible D gene (6 bases). V was shortened by 5 bases and J by 0 bases, with 13 bases between the two germline ends. The CDR3 extends over 15 amino acids. Looked up from germline, CDR1 is LNHDA and CDR2 is SQIVND (reference sequence). Here the CDR3 reads CASSDRGGHQETQYF. The CDR3 DNA follows: TGTGCCAGTAGTGACAGAGGGGGTCACCAAGAGACCCAGTACTTC. Supplemented by reference TRBV19 and TRBJ2-5, the full variable domain reads DGGITQSPKYLFRKEGQNVTLSCEQNLNHDAMYWYRQDPGQGLRLIYYSQIVNDFQKGDIAEGYSVSREKKESFPLTVTSAQKNPTAFYLCASSDRGGHQETQYFGPGTRLLVL.